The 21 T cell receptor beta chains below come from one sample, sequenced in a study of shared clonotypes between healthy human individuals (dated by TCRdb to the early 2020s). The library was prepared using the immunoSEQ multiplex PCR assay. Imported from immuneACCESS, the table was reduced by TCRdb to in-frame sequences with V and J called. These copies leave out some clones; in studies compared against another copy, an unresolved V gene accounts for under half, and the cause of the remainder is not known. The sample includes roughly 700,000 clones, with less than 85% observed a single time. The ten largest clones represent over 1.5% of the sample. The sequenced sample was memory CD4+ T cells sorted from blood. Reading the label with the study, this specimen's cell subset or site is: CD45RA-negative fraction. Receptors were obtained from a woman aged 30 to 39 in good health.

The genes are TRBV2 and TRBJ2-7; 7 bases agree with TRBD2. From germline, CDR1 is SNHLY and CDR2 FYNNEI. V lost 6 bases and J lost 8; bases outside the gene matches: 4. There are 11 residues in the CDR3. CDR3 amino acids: CASSVGTKQYF. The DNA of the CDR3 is TGTGCCAGCAGCGTAGGGACTAAGCAGTACTTC.

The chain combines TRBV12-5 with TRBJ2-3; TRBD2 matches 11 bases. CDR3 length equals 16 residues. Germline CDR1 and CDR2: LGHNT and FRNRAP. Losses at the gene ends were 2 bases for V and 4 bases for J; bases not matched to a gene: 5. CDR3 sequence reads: CASGLILSGRADTQYF. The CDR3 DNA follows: TGTGCTAGTGGTTTGATCCTTAGCGGGAGGGCAGATACGCAGTATTTT.

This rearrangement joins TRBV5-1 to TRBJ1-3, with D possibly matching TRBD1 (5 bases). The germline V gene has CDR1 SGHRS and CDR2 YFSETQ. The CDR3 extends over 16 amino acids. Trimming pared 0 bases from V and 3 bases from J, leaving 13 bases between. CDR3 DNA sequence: TGCGCCAGCAGCTTGGTTTCGCAGGGTAATGGAAACACCATATATTTT. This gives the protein CASSLVSQGNGNTIYF.

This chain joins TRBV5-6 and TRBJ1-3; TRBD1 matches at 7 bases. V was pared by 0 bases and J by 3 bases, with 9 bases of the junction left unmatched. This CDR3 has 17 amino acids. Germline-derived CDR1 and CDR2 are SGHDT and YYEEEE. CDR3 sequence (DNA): TGTGCCAGCAGCTTGGGGGTTACAGGGGTCTATGGAAACACCATATATTTT. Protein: CASSLGVTGVYGNTIYF.

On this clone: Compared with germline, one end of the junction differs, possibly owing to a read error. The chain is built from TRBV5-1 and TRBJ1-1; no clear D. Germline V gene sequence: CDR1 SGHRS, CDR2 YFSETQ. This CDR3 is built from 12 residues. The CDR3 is CASRLENTEAFF. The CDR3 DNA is TGCGCCAGCAGGTTGGAGAACACTGAAGCTTTCTTT.

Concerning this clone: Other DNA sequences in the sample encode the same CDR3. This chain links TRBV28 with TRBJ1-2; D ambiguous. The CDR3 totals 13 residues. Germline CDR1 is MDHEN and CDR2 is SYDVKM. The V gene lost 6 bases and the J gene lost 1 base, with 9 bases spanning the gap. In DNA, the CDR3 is TGTGCCAGCAGCTTACGGGTTAACTATGGCTACACCTTC. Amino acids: CASSLRVNYGYTF.

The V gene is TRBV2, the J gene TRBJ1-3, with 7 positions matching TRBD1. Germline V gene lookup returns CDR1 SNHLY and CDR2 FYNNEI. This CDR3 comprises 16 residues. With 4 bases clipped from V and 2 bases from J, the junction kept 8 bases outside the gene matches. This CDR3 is CASSVIGQGAGNTIYF. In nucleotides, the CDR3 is TGTGCCAGCAGTGTCATAGGGCAGGGGGCTGGAAACACCATATATTTT.

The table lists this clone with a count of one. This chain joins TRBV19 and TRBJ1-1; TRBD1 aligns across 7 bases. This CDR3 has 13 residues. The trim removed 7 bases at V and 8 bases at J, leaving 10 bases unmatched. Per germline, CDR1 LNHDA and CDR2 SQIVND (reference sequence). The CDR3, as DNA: TGTGCCAGTAACCGGGACAGCAACCTGGAAGCTTTCTTT. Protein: CASNRDSNLEAFF. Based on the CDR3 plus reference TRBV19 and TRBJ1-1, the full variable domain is DGGITQSPKYLFRKEGQNVTLSCEQNLNHDAMYWYRQDPGQGLRLIYYSQIVNDFQKGDIAEGYSVSREKKESFPLTVTSAQKNPTAFYLCASNRDSNLEAFFGQGTRLTVV.

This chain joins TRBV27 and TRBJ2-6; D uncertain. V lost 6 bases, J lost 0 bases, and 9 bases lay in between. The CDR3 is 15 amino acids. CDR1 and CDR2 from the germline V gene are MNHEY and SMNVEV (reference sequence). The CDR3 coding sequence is TGTGCCAGCAGAGCGACGTACTCTGGGGCCAACGTCCTGACTTTC. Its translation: CASRATYSGANVLTF.

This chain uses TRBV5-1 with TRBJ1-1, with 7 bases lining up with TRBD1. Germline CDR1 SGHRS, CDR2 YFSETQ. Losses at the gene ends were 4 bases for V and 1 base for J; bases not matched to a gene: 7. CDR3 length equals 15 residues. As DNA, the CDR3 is TGCGCCAGCAGCGTATCGACAGGGTCGAACACTGAAGCTTTCTTT. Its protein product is CASSVSTGSNTEAFF.

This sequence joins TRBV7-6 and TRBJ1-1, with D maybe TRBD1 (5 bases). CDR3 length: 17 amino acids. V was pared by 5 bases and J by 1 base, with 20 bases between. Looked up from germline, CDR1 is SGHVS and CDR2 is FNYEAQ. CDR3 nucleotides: TGTGCCAGCAGCCCCAGGCCCAGGGAAGCCCCGAACACTGAAGCTTTCTTT. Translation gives CASSPRPREAPNTEAFF.

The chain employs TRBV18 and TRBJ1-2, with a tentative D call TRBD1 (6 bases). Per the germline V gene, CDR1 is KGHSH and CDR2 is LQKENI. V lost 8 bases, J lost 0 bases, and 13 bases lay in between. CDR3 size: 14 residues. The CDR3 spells CASHDRTANYGYTF. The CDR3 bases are TGTGCCAGCCACGACAGGACAGCTAACTATGGCTACACCTTC.

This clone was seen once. The CDR3 loop is CASRGQRYTGELFF. The DNA for the CDR3 is TGTGCCAGCAGGGGACAACGGTACACCGGGGAGCTGTTTTTT. The rearrangement joins TRBV6-1 to TRBJ2-2; tentative D call: TRBD1 (6 bases). The CDR3 extends over 14 amino acids. Germline loops: CDR1 MNHNS, CDR2 SASEGT. Trimming shortened V by 6 bases and J by 3 bases, and 11 bases separated the two germline ends.

In DNA, the CDR3 is TGTGCCAGCAGTTCATCCGCAGGGGGCGCAGGTCAGCCCCAGCATTTT. As protein: CASSSSAGGAGQPQHF. The V and J genes are TRBV27 and TRBJ1-5; 8 positions agree with TRBD1. Trimming took 4 bases from V and 6 from J; bases not matched to a gene: 11. The CDR3 covers 16 residues. Germline V CDR1 and CDR2: MNHEY, SMNVEV (reference sequence).

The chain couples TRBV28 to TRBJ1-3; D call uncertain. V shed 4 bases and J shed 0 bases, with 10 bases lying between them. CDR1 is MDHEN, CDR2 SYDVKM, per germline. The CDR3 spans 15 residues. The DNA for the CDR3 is TGTGCCAGCAGTTCAAGTGTTATCTCTGGAAACACCATATATTTT. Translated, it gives CASSSSVISGNTIYF.

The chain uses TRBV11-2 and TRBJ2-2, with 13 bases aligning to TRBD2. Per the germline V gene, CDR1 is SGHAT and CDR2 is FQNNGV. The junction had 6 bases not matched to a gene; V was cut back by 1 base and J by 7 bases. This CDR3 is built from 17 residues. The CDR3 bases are TGTGCCAGCAGCTTAGGAGGACTAGCGGGAGACCTCGGGGAGCTGTTTTTT. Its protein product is CASSLGGLAGDLGELFF.

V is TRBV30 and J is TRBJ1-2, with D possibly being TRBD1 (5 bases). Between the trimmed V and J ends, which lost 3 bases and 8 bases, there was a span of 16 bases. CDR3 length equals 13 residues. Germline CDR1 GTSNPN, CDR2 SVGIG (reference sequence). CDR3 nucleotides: TGTGCCTGGAGCAGTGTAGGGGAGCGGGGCTACACCTTC. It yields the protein CAWSSVGERGYTF.

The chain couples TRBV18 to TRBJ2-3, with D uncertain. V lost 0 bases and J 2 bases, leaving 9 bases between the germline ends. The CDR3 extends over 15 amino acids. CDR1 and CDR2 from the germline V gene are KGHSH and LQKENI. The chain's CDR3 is CASSPPKGDTDTQYF. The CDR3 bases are TGTGCCAGCTCACCACCCAAGGGCGACACAGATACGCAGTATTTT.

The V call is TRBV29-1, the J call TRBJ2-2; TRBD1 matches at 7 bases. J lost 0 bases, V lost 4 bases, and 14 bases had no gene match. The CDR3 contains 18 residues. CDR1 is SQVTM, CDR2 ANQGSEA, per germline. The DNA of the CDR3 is TGCAGCGTTGTAGAGACAGGGCTGAACCCCGCGAACACCGGGGAGCTGTTTTTT. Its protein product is CSVVETGLNPANTGELFF.

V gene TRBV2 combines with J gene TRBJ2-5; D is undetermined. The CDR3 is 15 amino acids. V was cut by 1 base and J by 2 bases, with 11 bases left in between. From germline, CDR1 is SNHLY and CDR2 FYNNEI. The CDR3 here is CASSEGYLRQETQYF. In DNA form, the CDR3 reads TGTGCCAGCAGTGAAGGGTACTTACGGCAAGAGACCCAGTACTTC.

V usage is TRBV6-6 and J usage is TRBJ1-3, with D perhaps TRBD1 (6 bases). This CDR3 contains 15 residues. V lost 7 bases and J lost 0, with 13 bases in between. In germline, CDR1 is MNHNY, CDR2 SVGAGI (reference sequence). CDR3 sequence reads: CASTSKTGSGNTIYF. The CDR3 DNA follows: TGTGCCAGCACTTCTAAGACAGGCTCTGGAAACACCATATATTTT.